The 30 T cell receptor beta chains reported below all come from one sample, sequenced in a study of blood T cell repertoires in COVID-19 (TCRdb year 2020). The library was prepared using the immunoSEQ multiplex PCR assay. TCRdb took this table from immuneACCESS and kept in-frame rearrangements with V and J called. Such tables lack part of the clones; where checked against another copy, unresolved V genes explain under half of the gap, and the rest is unexplained. Here the sample has a few hundred thousand clones; about 79% occur a single time. The ten most abundant clones make up roughly 1.4% of the sample. Source material: peripheral blood. Receptors originate from a woman aged 40 to 49 who had recovered from COVID-19.

The chain recombines TRBV11-3 with TRBJ2-1; unclear D gene. Germline values: CDR1 SGHNT, CDR2 YENEEA. With 5 bases removed from V and 6 bases from J, the gap between germline ends came to 14 bases. This CDR3 has 14 amino acids. The CDR3 region is CASSQKLVVNEQFF. The DNA for the CDR3 is TGTGCCAGCAGCCAAAAGTTAGTTGTCAATGAGCAGTTCTTC.

The V gene is TRBV7-2, the J gene TRBJ2-3; a weak D match, TRBD1 (6 bases). Germline V gene lookup returns CDR1 SGHTA and CDR2 FQGNSA. The CDR3 is 16 amino acids. The ends were cut back, 5 bases at V and 0 bases at J, with 15 bases in the middle. The CDR3 nucleotides read TGTGCCAGCAGCATATACAGGGATTTTAGCACAGATACGCAGTATTTT. Translating it yields CASSIYRDFSTDTQYF.

V gene TRBV18 combines with J gene TRBJ1-2, with D tentatively TRBD1 (5 bases). This CDR3 has 14 residues. The V end was cut by 3 bases, the J end by 6 bases, with 14 bases between. Per germline, CDR1 KGHSH and CDR2 LQKENI. CDR3 in amino acids: CASSPPTALDGYTF. The CDR3, as DNA: TGTGCCAGCTCACCCCCGACAGCCCTAGATGGCTACACCTTC.

In this sample, this clone turned up a few times. The chain carries TRBV28 and TRBJ1-6; D remains unclear. V was clipped by 6 bases and J by 7 bases, with 10 bases between them. Germline V CDR1 and CDR2: MDHEN, SYDVKM. CDR3 length equals 13 residues. DNA for the CDR3: TGTGCCAGCAGGTTTTTGGAGAATTCACCCCTCCACTTT. The encoded protein is CASRFLENSPLHF.

The chain carries TRBV18 and TRBJ2-2; D possibly corresponds to TRBD2 (6 bases). The CDR3 sequence is 15 residues long. The germline V gene encodes CDR1 KGHSH and CDR2 LQKENI. V was trimmed by 2 bases and J by 6 bases, leaving 13 bases between them. For the CDR3, the DNA is TGTGCCAGCTCACCAGGAGGGGAGGCGGCCGGGGAGCTGTTTTTT. Translated, it gives CASSPGGEAAGELFF.

The chain combines TRBV4-1 with TRBJ2-1, with 9 positions matching TRBD1. Germline V gene lookup returns CDR1 MGHRA and CDR2 YSYEKL. Germline trimming cut 0 bases from V and 5 bases from J; bases unmatched to any gene: 5. This CDR3 spans 16 amino acids. The CDR3 region is CASSQEVRTGDNEQFF. DNA of the CDR3: TGCGCCAGCAGCCAAGAAGTTCGGACAGGGGACAATGAGCAGTTCTTC.

This clone has a handful of counts. The V gene is TRBV6-6, the J gene TRBJ2-1, with 10 bases that match TRBD1. Unmatched junction bases numbered 5, after V lost 5 bases and J lost 7 bases. Germline values: CDR1 MNHNY, CDR2 SVGAGI (reference sequence). There are 14 residues in the CDR3. CDR3 loop: CASSVRTGGNEQFF. CDR3 coding DNA: TGTGCCAGCAGTGTTCGGACAGGGGGGAATGAGCAGTTCTTC.

This rearrangement joins TRBV30 to TRBJ2-5, with 7 bases matching TRBD2. CDR1 is GTSNPN, CDR2 SVGIG, per germline (reference sequence). The CDR3 contains 15 residues. V lost 2 bases and J lost 5; bases outside the gene matches: 11. CDR3 DNA sequence: TGTGCCTGGAGTACCGTCGGCGGGGGTGCGGAGACCCAGTACTTC. Amino acids: CAWSTVGGGAETQYF.

The chain carries TRBV6-6 and TRBJ1-4; no reliable D call. The CDR3 has 14 amino acids. Trimming cost V 5 bases and J 5 bases, with 12 bases left between them. Germline CDR1 MNHNY, CDR2 SVGAGI (reference sequence). CDR3 in DNA: TGTGCCAGCAGTCCCACACCCTCGAATGAAAAACTGTTTTTT. This encodes CASSPTPSNEKLFF.

V is TRBV3-1 (or the pseudogene TRBV3-2) and J is TRBJ1-4; 8 positions match TRBD1. J gave up 8 bases and V 1 base, and 6 bases lay outside the gene matches. Looked up from germline, CDR1 is LGHDT and CDR2 is YNNKEL (reference sequence). The CDR3 length is 15 residues. The CDR3: CASSQASGGTEKLFF. The CDR3 DNA reads TGTGCCAGCAGCCAAGCATCAGGGGGCACAGAAAAACTGTTTTTT.

The chain uses TRBV3-1 (or the pseudogene TRBV3-2) and TRBJ1-2; TRBD1 aligns across 7 bases. The CDR3 has 18 residues. The V and J ends lost 1 base and 3 bases, in that order; junction bases with no gene match: 14. Germline assignment: CDR1 LGHDT and CDR2 YNNKEL (reference sequence). CDR3 in amino acids: CASSQVGSEKGAYYGYTF. In DNA form, the CDR3 reads TGTGCCAGCAGCCAAGTGGGTTCTGAGAAGGGGGCTTACTATGGCTACACCTTC.

The chain links TRBV19 to TRBJ2-7, with 7 bases that match TRBD1. The V gene end was trimmed by 4 bases and the J gene end by 4 bases; junction bases not matched to a gene: 13. Germline V lookup: CDR1 LNHDA, CDR2 SQIVND (reference sequence). This CDR3 comprises 16 residues. The CDR3 bases are TGTGCCAGTAGTAGCGGCACCCAGACAGGGAGATACGAGCAGTACTTC. Protein sequence: CASSSGTQTGRYEQYF.

CDR3 coding DNA: TGTGCCAGCAGTTTGACCGGGACTAGCGACGAGCAGTACTTC. Its protein product is CASSLTGTSDEQYF. The V gene is TRBV6-5, the J gene TRBJ2-7, with 10 bases that match TRBD2. CDR1 MNHEY and CDR2 SVGAGI come from the germline V gene. The CDR3 has 14 residues. The trim removed 4 bases at V and 5 bases at J, leaving 5 bases unmatched.

V and J are TRBV11-3 and TRBJ1-1; D is unresolved. Germline CDR1 SGHNT, CDR2 YENEEA. The CDR3 length is 11 residues. V lost 5 bases, J lost 8 bases, and 9 bases lay in between. The CDR3 DNA follows: TGTGCCAGCAGCCTAGTGGGCGAAGCTTTCTTT. It specifies CASSLVGEAFF.

The chain recombines TRBV9 with TRBJ1-6; no clear D. The CDR3 has 16 residues. V lost 0 bases, J lost 5 bases, and 12 bases lay in between. CDR1 is SGDLS and CDR2 is YYNGEE in the germline V gene. CDR3 bases: TGTGCCAGCAGCGTAGCTACGGGTCAGAATAATTCACCCCTCCACTTT. Translating gives CASSVATGQNNSPLHF.

The V gene is TRBV6-2 or TRBV6-3, the J gene TRBJ2-7, with TRBD1 as a possible D gene (6 bases). The CDR3 is 12 residues long. Germline V gives CDR1 MNHEY, CDR2 SVGEGT. V was pared by 5 bases and J by 2 bases, with 7 bases between. The CDR3 DNA follows: TGTGCCAGCAGTGGACAGACCTACGAGCAGTACTTC. Protein: CASSGQTYEQYF.

This clone came up a few times. The chain combines TRBV3-1 (or the pseudogene TRBV3-2) with TRBJ1-2; maybe TRBD1 (5 bases). The CDR3 is 14 residues long. Germline-derived CDR1 and CDR2 are LGHDT and YNNKEL (reference sequence). Trimming removed 0 bases at V and 3 bases at J, with 8 bases between. CDR3 bases: TGTGCCAGCAGCCAAGATACAGGCCACTATGGCTACACCTTC. This translates into CASSQDTGHYGYTF.

As to this clone: This same CDR3 is encoded by further DNA sequences in the sample. The chain is built from TRBV7-9 and TRBJ2-3; D may be TRBD1 (6 bases). The V end lost 2 bases, the J end lost 3 bases, and 9 bases lay between the germline ends. The CDR3 sequence is 14 residues long. The germline gives CDR1 SEHNR, CDR2 FQNEAQ (reference sequence). The CDR3: CASSLMQGTDTQYF. Written as DNA, the CDR3 is TGTGCCAGCAGCTTAATGCAGGGGACAGATACGCAGTATTTT.

V is TRBV19 and J is TRBJ2-1, with TRBD2 matching 14 bases. This CDR3 contains 17 residues. After removal of 0 bases from V and 7 bases from J, the junction contained 5 bases not matched to a gene. CDR1 and CDR2 (germline): LNHDA, SQIVND (reference sequence). The CDR3 bases are TGTGCCAGTAGTATAGATCATCGACTAGCGGGGGGGAATGAGCAGTTCTTC. It encodes CASSIDHRLAGGNEQFF.

As DNA, the CDR3 is TGCGCCAGCAGCAAATACAGGGTCCAGGGTTCACCCCTCCACTTT. Translation: CASSKYRVQGSPLHF. The chain recombines TRBV4-3 with TRBJ1-6, with D perhaps matching TRBD1 (6 bases). Looked up from germline, CDR1 is LGHNA and CDR2 is YSLEER. The CDR3 has 15 residues. Trimming cost V 5 bases and J 9 bases, with 17 bases left between them.

Notes on this clone: This same CDR3 is encoded by further DNA sequences in the sample. This sequence joins TRBV7-2 and TRBJ2-3; the match to TRBD2 covers 9 bases. The germline CDR1 and CDR2 sequences are SGHTA and FQGNSA. The CDR3 consists of 15 residues. J lost 4 bases, V lost 3 bases, and 5 bases had no gene match. CDR3 nucleotides: TGTGCCAGCAGCTTTAGCGGGGGTGGGGCAGATACGCAGTATTTT. Translation: CASSFSGGGADTQYF.

This rearrangement joins TRBV6-5 to TRBJ2-7, with TRBD2 as a possible D gene (6 bases). Trimming removed 10 bases at V and 4 bases at J, with 20 bases between. This CDR3 has 14 residues. The germline V gene encodes CDR1 MNHEY and CDR2 SVGAGI. For the CDR3, the DNA is TGTGCCATCGTTAGGCTGGGACTTGGGTACGAGCAGTACTTC. Its protein product is CAIVRLGLGYEQYF.

The rearrangement joins TRBV19 to TRBJ2-5, with 8 bases fitting TRBD1. The CDR3 spans 15 residues. The germline gives CDR1 LNHDA, CDR2 SQIVND (reference sequence). V was pared by 5 bases and J by 4 bases, with 9 bases of the junction left unmatched. The CDR3 loop reads CASSPSRGTGETQYF. The CDR3 DNA follows: TGTGCCAGTAGTCCCAGCAGGGGGACAGGAGAGACCCAGTACTTC.

J is TRBJ1-1 and V is TRBV19, with D possibly TRBD1 on 6 matching bases. This CDR3 has 13 amino acids. CDR1 and CDR2 (germline): LNHDA, SQIVND (reference sequence). V lost 4 bases and J 7 bases, leaving 13 bases between the germline ends. This chain's CDR3 is CASSTMTGDEAFF. In nucleotides, the CDR3 is TGTGCCAGTAGTACTATGACAGGAGATGAAGCTTTCTTT. Supplemented by reference TRBV19 and TRBJ1-1, the full variable domain reads DGGITQSPKYLFRKEGQNVTLSCEQNLNHDAMYWYRQDPGQGLRLIYYSQIVNDFQKGDIAEGYSVSREKKESFPLTVTSAQKNPTAFYLCASSTMTGDEAFFGQGTRLTVV.

This chain connects TRBV29-1 to TRBJ2-2; 10 bases agree with TRBD2. The germline CDR1 and CDR2 sequences are SQVTM and ANQGSEA. The CDR3 is 14 amino acids. The CDR3 spells CSPTAGGPPGELFF. CDR3 coding DNA: TGCAGTCCTACAGCGGGGGGGCCCCCCGGGGAGCTGTTTTTT.

The chain recombines TRBV7-3 with TRBJ2-3; TRBD2 might be the D (6 bases). The CDR3 extends over 14 amino acids. From germline, CDR1 is SGHTA and CDR2 FQGTGA. Trimming took off 5 bases at V and 4 bases at J, with 13 bases between the two ends. The CDR3 loop is CASSLLAAPDTQYF. The CDR3 DNA reads as TGTGCCAGCAGCCTCTTAGCGGCACCAGATACGCAGTATTTT.

The gene calls are TRBV5-1 and TRBJ2-3; the D gene is possibly TRBD2 (6 bases). Per the germline V gene, CDR1 is SGHRS and CDR2 is YFSETQ. V lost 6 bases and J lost 6, with 20 bases in between. This CDR3 is built from 15 residues. CDR3 nucleotides: TGCGCCAGCACCCCCCCGGGACTCCAGGCGGATACGCAGTATTTT. Its translation is CASTPPGLQADTQYF.

The rearrangement joins TRBV6-2 or TRBV6-3 to TRBJ2-2, with D maybe TRBD2 (5 bases). V was clipped by 5 bases and J by 6 bases, with 19 bases between them. Germline CDR1 reads MNHEY; CDR2 reads SVGEGT. The CDR3 has 16 amino acids. CDR3 nucleotides: TGTGCCAGCAGTGACCCCTCTCGGGGTAGGGCCGGGGAGCTGTTTTTT. Protein: CASSDPSRGRAGELFF.

The rearrangement links TRBV28 to TRBJ2-1; D is unclear. The germline CDR1 and CDR2 sequences are MDHEN and SYDVKM. V was trimmed by 5 bases and J by 3 bases, leaving 8 bases between them. The CDR3 consists of 13 residues. CDR3 region: CASSPNSYNEQFF. The CDR3, as DNA: TGTGCCAGCAGTCCCAACAGCTACAATGAGCAGTTCTTC.

The chain is built from TRBV10-3 and TRBJ1-2; 8 positions match TRBD1. Per the germline V gene, CDR1 is ENHRY and CDR2 is SYGVKD. The V and J ends lost 6 bases and 8 bases, in that order; junction bases with no gene match: 8. CDR3 size: 13 residues. In nucleotides, the CDR3 is TGTGCCATCAGCCCCGGACAGGGACAGGGCTACACCTTC. This encodes CAISPGQGQGYTF.